What follows are 3 T cell receptor beta chains derived from one specimen sequenced in a study of vaccination effects on CD4 cells after COVID-19. These receptors have no known antigen. This table comes from immunoSEQ multiplex PCR, and its TCRdb copy is limited to in-frame clones, with some not included. The table records 25,000 or so clones, approximately 70% of them present only once. Peptide-pool stimulation followed by sequencing identified expanded antigen-specific CD4+ clonotypes in the ViraFEST assay. CD4+ T cells were isolated after nine to ten days of culture. Previously uninfected by SARS-CoV-2, the vaccine recipients also showed negative nucleocapsid antibodies. Sequenced here: CD4+ T cells from PBMCs cultured with HCoV-NL63 spike peptides, sampled before COVID-19 vaccination. These receptors were collected from a human donor who received a COVID-19 vaccine.

V and J are TRBV18 and TRBJ1-6, with no clear D. The CDR3 spans 13 residues. CDR1 KGHSH and CDR2 LQKENI come from the germline V gene. V dropped 1 base and J dropped 7 bases, with 5 bases sitting between them. CDR3 sequence reads: CASSPHKNSPLHF. The CDR3 DNA reads as TGTGCCAGCTCACCACATAAGAATTCACCCCTCCACTTT.

This chain connects TRBV4-3 to TRBJ2-7; TRBD1 aligns across 7 bases. Looked up from germline, CDR1 is LGHNA and CDR2 is YSLEER. V lost 2 bases, J lost 3 bases, and 4 bases stayed unmatched. CDR3 length: 14 residues. CDR3 residues: CASSQFRDSYEQYF. Here the CDR3 DNA reads TGCGCCAGCAGCCAATTCCGGGACAGCTACGAGCAGTACTTC.

The rearrangement uses TRBV7-5 and TRBJ1-2; the DNA was not compared with TRBD1, the D call given in the table. TRBV7-5 is tagged as a pseudogene. The CDR3 totals 14 residues. CDR3 coding DNA: TGTGCCAGAAGGGATGACAGGGAACTCTATGGCTACACCTTC. Translating it yields CARRDDRELYGYTF.